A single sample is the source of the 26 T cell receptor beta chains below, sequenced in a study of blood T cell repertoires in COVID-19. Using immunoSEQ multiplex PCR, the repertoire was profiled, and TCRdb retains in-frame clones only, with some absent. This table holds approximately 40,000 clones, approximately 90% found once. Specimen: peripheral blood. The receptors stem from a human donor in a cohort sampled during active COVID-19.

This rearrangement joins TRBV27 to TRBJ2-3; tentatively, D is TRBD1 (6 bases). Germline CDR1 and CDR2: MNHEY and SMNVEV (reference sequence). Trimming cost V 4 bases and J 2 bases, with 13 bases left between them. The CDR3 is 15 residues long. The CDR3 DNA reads TGTGCCAGCAGTTCGACAGGTCCCCACACAGATACGCAGTATTTT. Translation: CASSSTGPHTDTQYF.

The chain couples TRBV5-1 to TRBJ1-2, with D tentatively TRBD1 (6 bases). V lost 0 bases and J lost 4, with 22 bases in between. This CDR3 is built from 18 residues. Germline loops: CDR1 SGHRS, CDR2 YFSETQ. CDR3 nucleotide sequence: TGCGCCAGCAGCTTGGGCCTCTATTTGACAGGTGGGACCTATGGCTACACCTTC. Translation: CASSLGLYLTGGTYGYTF.

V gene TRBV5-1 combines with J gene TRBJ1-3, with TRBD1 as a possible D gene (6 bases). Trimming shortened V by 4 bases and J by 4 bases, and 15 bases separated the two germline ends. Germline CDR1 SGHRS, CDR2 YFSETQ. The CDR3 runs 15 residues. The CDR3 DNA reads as TGCGCCAGCAGCCTCCCACAGGGTTCGGGAAACACCATATATTTT. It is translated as CASSLPQGSGNTIYF.

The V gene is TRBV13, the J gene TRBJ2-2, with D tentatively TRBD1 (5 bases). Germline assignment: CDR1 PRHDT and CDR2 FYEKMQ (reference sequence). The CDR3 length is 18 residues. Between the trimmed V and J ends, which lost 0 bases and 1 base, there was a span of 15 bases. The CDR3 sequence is CASSLGLIGAGNTGELFF. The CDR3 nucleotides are TGTGCCAGCAGCTTAGGCCTAATTGGGGCAGGGAACACCGGGGAGCTGTTTTTT. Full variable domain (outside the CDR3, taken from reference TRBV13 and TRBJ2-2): AAGVIQSPRHLIKEKRETATLKCYPIPRHDTVYWYQQGPGQDPQFLISFYEKMQSDKGSIPDRFSAQQFSDYHSELNMSSLELGDSALYFCASSLGLIGAGNTGELFFGEGSRLTVL.

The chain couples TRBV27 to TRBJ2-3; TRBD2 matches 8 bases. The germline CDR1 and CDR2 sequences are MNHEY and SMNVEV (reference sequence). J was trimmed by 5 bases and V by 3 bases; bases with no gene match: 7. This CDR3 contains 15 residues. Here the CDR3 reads CASSLSGGRGDTQYF. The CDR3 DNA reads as TGTGCCAGCAGTTTGTCGGGGGGGCGAGGAGATACGCAGTATTTT.

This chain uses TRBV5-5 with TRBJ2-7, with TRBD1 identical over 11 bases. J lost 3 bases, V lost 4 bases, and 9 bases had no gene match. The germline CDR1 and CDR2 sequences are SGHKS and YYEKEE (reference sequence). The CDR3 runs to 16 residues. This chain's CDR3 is CASSNGQGQGVYEQYF. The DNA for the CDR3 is TGTGCCAGCAGCAACGGCCAGGGACAGGGGGTCTACGAGCAGTACTTC.

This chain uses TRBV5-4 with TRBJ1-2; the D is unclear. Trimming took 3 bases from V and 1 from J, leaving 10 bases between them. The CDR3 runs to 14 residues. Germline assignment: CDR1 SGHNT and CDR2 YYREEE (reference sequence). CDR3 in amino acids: CASSWGAGNYGYTF. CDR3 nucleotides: TGTGCCAGCAGCTGGGGAGCCGGTAACTATGGCTACACCTTC.

CDR3: CASSDQTGTDTQYF. DNA for the CDR3: TGTGCCAGCAGTGACCAGACAGGCACAGATACGCAGTATTTT. V gene TRBV6-1 combines with J gene TRBJ2-3; D possibly corresponds to TRBD1 (5 bases). The CDR3 has 14 amino acids. Trimming shortened V by 3 bases and J by 1 base, and 8 bases separated the two germline ends. Germline CDR1 reads MNHNS; CDR2 reads SASEGT.

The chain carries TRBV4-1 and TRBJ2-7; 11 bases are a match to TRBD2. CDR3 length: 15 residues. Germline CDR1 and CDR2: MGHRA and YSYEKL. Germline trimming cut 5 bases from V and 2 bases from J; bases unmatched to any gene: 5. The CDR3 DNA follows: TGCGCCAGCAGCTTTAGCGGGGGGGCCGCCTACGAGCAGTACTTC. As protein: CASSFSGGAAYEQYF.

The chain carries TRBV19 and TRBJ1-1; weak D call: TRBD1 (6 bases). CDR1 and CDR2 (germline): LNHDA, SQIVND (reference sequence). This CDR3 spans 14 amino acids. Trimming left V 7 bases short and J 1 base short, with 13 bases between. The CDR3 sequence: CASTLLQGNTEAFF. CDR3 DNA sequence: TGTGCCAGTACCTTATTACAGGGGAACACTGAAGCTTTCTTT.

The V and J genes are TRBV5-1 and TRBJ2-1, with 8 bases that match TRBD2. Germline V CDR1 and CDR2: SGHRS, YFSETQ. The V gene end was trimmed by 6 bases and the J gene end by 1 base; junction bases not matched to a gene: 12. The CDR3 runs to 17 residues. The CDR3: CASKSSGGPTSYNEQFF. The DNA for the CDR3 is TGCGCCAGCAAGTCCAGCGGGGGCCCGACGTCCTACAATGAGCAGTTCTTC. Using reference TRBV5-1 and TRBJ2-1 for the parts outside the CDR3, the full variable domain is KAGVTQTPRYLIKTRGQQVTLSCSPISGHRSVSWYQQTPGQGLQFLFEYFSETQRNKGNFPGRFSGRQFSNSRSEMNVSTLELGDSALYLCASKSSGGPTSYNEQFFGPGTRLTVL.

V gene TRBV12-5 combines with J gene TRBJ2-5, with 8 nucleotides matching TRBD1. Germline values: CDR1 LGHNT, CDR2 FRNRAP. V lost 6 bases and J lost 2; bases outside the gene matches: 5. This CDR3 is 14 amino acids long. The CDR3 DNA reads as TGTGCTAGTGGCCCCGGACAGGGTCAAGAGACCCAGTACTTC. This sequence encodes CASGPGQGQETQYF.

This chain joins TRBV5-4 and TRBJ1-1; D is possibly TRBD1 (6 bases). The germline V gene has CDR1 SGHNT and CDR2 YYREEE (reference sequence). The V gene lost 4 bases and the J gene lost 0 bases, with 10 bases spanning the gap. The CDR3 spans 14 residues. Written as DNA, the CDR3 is TGTGCCAGCAGCCCGGACAGATTGAACACTGAAGCTTTCTTT. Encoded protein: CASSPDRLNTEAFF.

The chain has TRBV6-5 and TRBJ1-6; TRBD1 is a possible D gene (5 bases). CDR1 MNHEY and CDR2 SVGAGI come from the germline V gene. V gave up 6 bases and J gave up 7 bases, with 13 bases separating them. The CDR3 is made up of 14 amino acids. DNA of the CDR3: TGTGCCAGCAGCCTCGGGGGGGTAAATTCACCCCTCCACTTT. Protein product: CASSLGGVNSPLHF.

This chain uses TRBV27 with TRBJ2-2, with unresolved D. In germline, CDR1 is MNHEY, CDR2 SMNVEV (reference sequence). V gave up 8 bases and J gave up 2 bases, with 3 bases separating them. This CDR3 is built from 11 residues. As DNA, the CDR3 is TGTGCCAGCTCAAACACCGGGGAGCTGTTTTTT. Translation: CASSNTGELFF.

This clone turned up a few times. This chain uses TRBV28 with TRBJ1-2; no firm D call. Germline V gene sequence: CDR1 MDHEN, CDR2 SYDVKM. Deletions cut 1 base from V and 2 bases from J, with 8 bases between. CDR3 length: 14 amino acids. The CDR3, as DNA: TGTGCCAGCAGTTTATTACAAATAAACTATGGCTACACCTTC. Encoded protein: CASSLLQINYGYTF.

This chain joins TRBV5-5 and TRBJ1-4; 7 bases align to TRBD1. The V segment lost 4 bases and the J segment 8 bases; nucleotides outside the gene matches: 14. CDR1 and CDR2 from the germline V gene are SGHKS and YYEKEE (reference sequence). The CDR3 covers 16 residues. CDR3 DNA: TGTGCCAGCAGCCCGCTAGGGGGCGCCTCTTGGGAAAAACTGTTTTTT. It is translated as CASSPLGGASWEKLFF.

The CDR3 sequence: CASSYLGQGTNTIYF. The CDR3 bases are TGTGCCAGCAGTTACTTGGGACAGGGGACGAACACCATATATTTT. This chain connects TRBV6-5 to TRBJ1-3, with 10 bases that match TRBD1. Germline lookup yields CDR1 MNHEY and CDR2 SVGAGI. The CDR3 loop spans 15 amino acids. With V trimmed by 1 base and J by 7 bases, 4 bases remained unmatched.

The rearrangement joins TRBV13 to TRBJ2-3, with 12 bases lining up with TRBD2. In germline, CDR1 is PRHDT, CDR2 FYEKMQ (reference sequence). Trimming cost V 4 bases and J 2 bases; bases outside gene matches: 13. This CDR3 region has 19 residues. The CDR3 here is CASSSPGLAGPTYTDTQYF. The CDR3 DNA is TGTGCCAGCAGCTCTCCGGGACTAGCGGGTCCGACCTACACAGATACGCAGTATTTT.

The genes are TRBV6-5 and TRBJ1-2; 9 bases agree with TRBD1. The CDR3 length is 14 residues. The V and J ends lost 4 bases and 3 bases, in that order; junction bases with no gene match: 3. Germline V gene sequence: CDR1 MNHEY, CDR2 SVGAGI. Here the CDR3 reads CASSSGQGYYGYTF. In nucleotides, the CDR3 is TGTGCCAGCAGTTCGGGACAGGGTTACTATGGCTACACCTTC.

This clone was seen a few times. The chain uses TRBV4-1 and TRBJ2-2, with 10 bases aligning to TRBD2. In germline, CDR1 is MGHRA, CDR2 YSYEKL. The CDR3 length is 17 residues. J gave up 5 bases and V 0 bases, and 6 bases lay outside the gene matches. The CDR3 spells CASSQDVLAGATGELFF. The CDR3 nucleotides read TGCGCCAGCAGCCAAGATGTCCTAGCGGGGGCTACCGGGGAGCTGTTTTTT.

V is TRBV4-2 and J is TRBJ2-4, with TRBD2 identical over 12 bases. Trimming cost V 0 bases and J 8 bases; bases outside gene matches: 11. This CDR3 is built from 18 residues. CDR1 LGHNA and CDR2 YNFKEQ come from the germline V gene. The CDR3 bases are TGTGCCAGCAGCCAAGATCGTTGGGCTAGCGGGGGGGCTGACATTCAGTACTTC. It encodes CASSQDRWASGGADIQYF.

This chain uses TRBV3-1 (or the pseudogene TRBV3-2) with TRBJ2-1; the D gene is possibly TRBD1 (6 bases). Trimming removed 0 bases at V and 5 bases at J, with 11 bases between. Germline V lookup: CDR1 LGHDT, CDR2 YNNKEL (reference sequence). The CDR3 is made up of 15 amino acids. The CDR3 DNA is TGTGCCAGCAGCCAAGATTCAGGGGCTCACAATGAGCAGTTCTTC. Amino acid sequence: CASSQDSGAHNEQFF.

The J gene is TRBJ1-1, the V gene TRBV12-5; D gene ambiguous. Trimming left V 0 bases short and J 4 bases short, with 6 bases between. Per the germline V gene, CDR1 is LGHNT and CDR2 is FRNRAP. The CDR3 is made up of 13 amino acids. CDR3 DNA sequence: TGTGCTAGTGGTTTGGTACGAGGCACTGAAGCTTTCTTT. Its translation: CASGLVRGTEAFF.

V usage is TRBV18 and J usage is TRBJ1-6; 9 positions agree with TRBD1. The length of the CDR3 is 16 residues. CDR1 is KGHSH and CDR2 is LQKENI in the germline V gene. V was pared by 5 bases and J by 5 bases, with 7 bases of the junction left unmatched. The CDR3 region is CASSKRTGENNSPLHF. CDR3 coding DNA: TGTGCCAGCTCAAAGCGGACAGGGGAAAATAATTCACCCCTCCACTTT.

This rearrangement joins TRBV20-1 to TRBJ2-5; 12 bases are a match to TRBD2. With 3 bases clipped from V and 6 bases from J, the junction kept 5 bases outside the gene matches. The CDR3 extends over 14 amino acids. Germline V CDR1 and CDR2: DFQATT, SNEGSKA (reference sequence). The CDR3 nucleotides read TGCAGTGCTAGTCTAGCGGGGGGGCGAAAGACCCAGTACTTC. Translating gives CSASLAGGRKTQYF.